This note documents a single T cell receptor (beta chain) sequence. Other DNA sequences in this specimen translate into the identical CDR3. Clones were sequenced by immunoSEQ multiplex PCR, and TCRdb holds only the in-frame ones, with some missing. The table has about 360,000 clones, roughly 77% seen once. This sample was taken from a study of blood T cell repertoires in COVID-19. Study background: COVID-19 samples from acute and convalescent phases originated in the United States, Italy and Spain.

Unmatched junction bases numbered 5, after V lost 5 bases and J lost 7 bases. There are 14 residues in the CDR3. CDR1 is SNHLY and CDR2 is FYNNEI in the germline V gene. The sequence came from a human donor with acute or convalescent COVID-19. The donor label of this sample is uncertain. The sequencing input was peripheral blood. This sequence joins TRBV2 and TRBJ1-5; TRBD1 aligns across 10 bases. The DNA for the CDR3 is TGTGCCAGCAGTCGACAGGGGGCCAGGCAGCCCCAGCATTTT. As protein: CASSRQGARQPQHF.